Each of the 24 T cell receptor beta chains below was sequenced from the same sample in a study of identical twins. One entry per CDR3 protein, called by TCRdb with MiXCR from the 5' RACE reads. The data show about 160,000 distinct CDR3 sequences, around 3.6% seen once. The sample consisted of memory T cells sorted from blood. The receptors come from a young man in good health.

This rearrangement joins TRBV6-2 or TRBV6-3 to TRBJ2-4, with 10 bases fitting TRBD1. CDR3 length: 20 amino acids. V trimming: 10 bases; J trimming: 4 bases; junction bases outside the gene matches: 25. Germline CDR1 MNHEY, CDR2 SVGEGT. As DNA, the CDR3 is TGTGCCACACAGAAAGCCGGGACAGGGGACTGGGGGGAGTTAAAAAACATTCAGTACTTC. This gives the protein CATQKAGTGDWGELKNIQYF.

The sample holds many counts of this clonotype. Here the CDR3 reads CASSPRDGDNSPLHF. CDR3 sequence (DNA): TGTGCCAGTAGTCCTCGAGACGGTGATAATTCACCCCTCCACTTT. The rearrangement uses TRBV19 and TRBJ1-6; D remains ambiguous. Trimming took 5 bases from V and 5 from J, leaving 13 bases between them. CDR3 length: 15 amino acids. Germline-derived CDR1 and CDR2 are LNHDA and SQIVND (reference sequence).

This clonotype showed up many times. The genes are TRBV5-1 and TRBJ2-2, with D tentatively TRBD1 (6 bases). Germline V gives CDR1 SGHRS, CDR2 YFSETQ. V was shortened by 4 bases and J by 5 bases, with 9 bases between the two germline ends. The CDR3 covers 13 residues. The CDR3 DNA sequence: TGCGCCAGCAGCGTTCAGGGGACCGGGGAGCTGTTTTTT. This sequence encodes CASSVQGTGELFF.

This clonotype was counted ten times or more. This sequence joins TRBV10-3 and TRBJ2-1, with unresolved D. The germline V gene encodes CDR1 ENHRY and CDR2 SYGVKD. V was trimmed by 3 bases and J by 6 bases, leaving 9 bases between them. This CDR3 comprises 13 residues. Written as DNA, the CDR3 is TGTGCCATCAGTGACCAATTAGCCAATGAGCAGTTCTTC. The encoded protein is CAISDQLANEQFF.

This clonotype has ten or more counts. CDR3 DNA sequence: TGTGCCAGCAGTCGAGGGGGCTACGAGCAGTACTTC. Protein: CASSRGGYEQYF. The chain employs TRBV28 and TRBJ2-7; tentatively, D is TRBD1 (6 bases). Germline V CDR1 and CDR2: MDHEN, SYDVKM. This CDR3 has 12 residues. V dropped 5 bases and J dropped 3 bases, with 8 bases sitting between them.

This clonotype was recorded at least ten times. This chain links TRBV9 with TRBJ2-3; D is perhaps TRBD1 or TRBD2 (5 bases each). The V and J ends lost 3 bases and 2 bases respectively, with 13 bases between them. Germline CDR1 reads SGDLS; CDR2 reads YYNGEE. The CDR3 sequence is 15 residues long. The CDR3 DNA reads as TGTGCCAGCAGCGCCGTCCGGGGCGACACAGATACGCAGTATTTT. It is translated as CASSAVRGDTDTQYF.

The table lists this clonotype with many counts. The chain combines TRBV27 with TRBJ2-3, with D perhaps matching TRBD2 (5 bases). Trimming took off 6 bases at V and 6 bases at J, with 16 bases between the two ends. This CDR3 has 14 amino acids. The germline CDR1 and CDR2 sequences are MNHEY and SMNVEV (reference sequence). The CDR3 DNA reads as TGTGCCAGCAGCCCACTAGGAGCCCAGGATACGCAGTATTTT. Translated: CASSPLGAQDTQYF.

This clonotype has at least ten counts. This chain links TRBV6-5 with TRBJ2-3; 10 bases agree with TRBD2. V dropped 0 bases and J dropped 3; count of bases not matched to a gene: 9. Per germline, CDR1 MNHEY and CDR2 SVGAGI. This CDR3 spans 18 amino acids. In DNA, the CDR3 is TGTGCCAGCAGTTACTCGGGTTTGGGGACTAGCGAGACAGATACGCAGTATTTT. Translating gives CASSYSGLGTSETDTQYF.

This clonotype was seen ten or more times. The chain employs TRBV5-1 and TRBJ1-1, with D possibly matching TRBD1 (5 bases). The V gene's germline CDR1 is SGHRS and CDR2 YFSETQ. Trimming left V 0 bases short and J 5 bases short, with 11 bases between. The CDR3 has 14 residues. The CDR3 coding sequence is TGCGCCAGCAGCTTGGCTCTCGGGGGGACTGAAGCTTTCTTT. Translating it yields CASSLALGGTEAFF.

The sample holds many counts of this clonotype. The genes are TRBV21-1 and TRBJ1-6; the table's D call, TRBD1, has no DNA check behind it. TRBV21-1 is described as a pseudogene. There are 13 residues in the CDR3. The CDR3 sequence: CASSVQGDSPLHF. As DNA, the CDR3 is TGTGCCAGCAGCGTACAGGGTGATTCACCCCTCCACTTT.

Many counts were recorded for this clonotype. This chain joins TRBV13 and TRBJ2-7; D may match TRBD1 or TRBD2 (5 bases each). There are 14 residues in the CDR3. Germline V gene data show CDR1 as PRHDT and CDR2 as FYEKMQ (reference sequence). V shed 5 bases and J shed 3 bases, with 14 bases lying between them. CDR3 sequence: CASSPLGTSYEQYF. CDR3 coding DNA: TGTGCCAGCAGCCCCTTGGGGACCAGCTACGAGCAGTACTTC.

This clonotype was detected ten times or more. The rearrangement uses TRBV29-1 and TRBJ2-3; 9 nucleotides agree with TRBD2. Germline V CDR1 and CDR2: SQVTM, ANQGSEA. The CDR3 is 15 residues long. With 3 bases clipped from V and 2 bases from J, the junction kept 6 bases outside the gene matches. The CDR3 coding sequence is TGCAGCGTTGACGGTTCTAGCGGGAACACAGATACGCAGTATTTT. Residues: CSVDGSSGNTDTQYF.

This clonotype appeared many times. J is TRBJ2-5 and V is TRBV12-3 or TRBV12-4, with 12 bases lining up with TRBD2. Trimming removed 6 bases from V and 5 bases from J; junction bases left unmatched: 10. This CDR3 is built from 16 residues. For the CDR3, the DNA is TGTGCCAGCAGCCTTGGACTAGCGGGACGGGGGGAGACCCAGTACTTC. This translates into CASSLGLAGRGETQYF.

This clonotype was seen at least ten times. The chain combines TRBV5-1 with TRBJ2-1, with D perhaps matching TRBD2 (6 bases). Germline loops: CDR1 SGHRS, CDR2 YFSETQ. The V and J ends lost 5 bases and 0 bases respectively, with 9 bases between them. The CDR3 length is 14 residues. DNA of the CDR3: TGCGCCAGCAGGGGACTGGGCTCCTACAATGAGCAGTTCTTC. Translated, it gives CASRGLGSYNEQFF.

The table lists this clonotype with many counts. In DNA, the CDR3 is TGCGCCAGCAGCTTGGGGACAGCGCACACCGGGGAGCTGTTTTTT. Translated, it gives CASSLGTAHTGELFF. This chain uses TRBV5-1 with TRBJ2-2; possible D gene TRBD1, 6 bases. Trimming took off 0 bases at V and 3 bases at J, with 9 bases between the two ends. The CDR3 covers 15 residues. Germline-derived CDR1 and CDR2 are SGHRS and YFSETQ.

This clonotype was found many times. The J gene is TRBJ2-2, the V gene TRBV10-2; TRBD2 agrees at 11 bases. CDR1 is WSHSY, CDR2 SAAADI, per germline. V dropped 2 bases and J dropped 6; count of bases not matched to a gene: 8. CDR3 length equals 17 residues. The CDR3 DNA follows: TGCGCCAGCAGTGAGCCGCTACTAGCGGGAGAACCCGGGGAGCTGTTTTTT. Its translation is CASSEPLLAGEPGELFF.

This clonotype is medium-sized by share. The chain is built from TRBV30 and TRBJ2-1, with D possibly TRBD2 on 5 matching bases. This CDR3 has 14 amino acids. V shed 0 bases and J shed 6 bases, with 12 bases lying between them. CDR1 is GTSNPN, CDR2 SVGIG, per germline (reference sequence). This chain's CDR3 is CAWSVSAEFNEQFF. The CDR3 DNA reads TGTGCCTGGAGTGTCTCAGCGGAGTTCAATGAGCAGTTCTTC.

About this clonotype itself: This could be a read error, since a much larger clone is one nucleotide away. The chain's CDR3 is CTSSDGAQPQHF. In nucleotides, the CDR3 is TGTACCAGCAGTGATGGGGCCCAGCCCCAGCATTTT. The rearrangement joins TRBV6-1 to TRBJ1-5; TRBD1 might be the D (5 bases). The CDR3 has 12 residues. Germline-derived CDR1 and CDR2 are MNHNS and SASEGT.

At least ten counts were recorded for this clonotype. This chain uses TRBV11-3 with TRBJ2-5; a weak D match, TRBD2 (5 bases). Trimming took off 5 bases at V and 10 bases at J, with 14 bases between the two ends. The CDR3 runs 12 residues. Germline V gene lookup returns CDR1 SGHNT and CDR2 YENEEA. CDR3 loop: CASSTLGSLQYF. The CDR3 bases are TGTGCCAGCAGCACCTTGGGGAGTCTCCAGTACTTC.

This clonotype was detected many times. This CDR3 is CASSYRRPDTQYF. CDR3 coding DNA: TGTGCCAGCAGTTACCGACGACCCGATACGCAGTATTTT. This chain links TRBV6-6 with TRBJ2-3; D gene unclear. Germline CDR1 reads MNHNY; CDR2 reads SVGAGI (reference sequence). Trimming took off 2 bases at V and 6 bases at J, with 9 bases between the two ends. The CDR3 is 13 residues long.

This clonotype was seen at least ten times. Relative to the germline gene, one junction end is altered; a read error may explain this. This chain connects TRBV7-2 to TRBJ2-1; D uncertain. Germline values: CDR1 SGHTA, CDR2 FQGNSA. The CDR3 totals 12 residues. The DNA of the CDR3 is TGTGCCAGCAGCTTAGTTGCCCCAAGGAAGGTCTTC. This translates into CASSLVAPRKVF.

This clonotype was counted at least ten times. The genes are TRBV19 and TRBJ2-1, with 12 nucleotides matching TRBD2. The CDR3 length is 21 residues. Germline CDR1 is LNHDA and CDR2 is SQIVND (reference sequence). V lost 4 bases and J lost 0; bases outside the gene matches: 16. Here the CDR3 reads CASSTYAGTSGFRSSYNEQFF. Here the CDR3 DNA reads TGTGCCAGTAGTACTTATGCCGGGACTAGCGGGTTCAGAAGCTCCTACAATGAGCAGTTCTTC.

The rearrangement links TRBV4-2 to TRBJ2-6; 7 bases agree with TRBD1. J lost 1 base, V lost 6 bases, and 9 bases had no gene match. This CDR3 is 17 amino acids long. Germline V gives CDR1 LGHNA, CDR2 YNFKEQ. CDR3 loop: CASRQTGILSGANVLTF. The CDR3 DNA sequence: TGTGCCAGCAGACAGACAGGGATCCTGTCTGGGGCCAACGTCCTGACTTTC.

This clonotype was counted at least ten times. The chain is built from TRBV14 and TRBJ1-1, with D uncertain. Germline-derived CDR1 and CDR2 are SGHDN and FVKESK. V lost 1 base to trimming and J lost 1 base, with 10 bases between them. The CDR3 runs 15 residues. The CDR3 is CASSQGFWQNTEAFF. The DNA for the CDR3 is TGTGCCAGCAGCCAAGGATTCTGGCAGAACACTGAAGCTTTCTTT.